The clone carrying this TCR beta chain has only a few counts. This entry is derived from a study of immune characterization of retroperitoneal liposarcoma. In TCRdb, the PCR reads were re-called with MiXCR into one record per CDR3 protein. The sample has fewer than 11,000 distinct CDR3 sequences; under 35% are singletons. Germline-derived CDR1 and CDR2 are MNHNS and SASEGT. CDR3 length equals 15 residues. The J gene is TRBJ2-4, the V gene TRBV6-1; D call uncertain. With the DNA end fitting TRBJ2-7 better, the J assignment may be wrong. The specimen was tumor tissue. This TCR was sampled from a female donor with retroperitoneal liposarcoma. Here the CDR3 reads CASSEVGDSSYEQYF. For the CDR3, the DNA is TGTGCCAGCAGTGAAGTGGGTGACTCGTCCTACGAGCAGTACTTC.